This T cell receptor (beta chain) was identified during a study of CD8+CD57+ T cells in acquired aplastic anemia. The wider study: Sorted CD4+ and CD8+ cell DNA averaged about 3 ug. Study results and limitations: The study found no significant CD8+ Simpson's diversity difference between patients and controls.

Flow cytometry had shown expanded CD8+CD57+ cells in the patients chosen for sequencing. Patients were untreated when blood was sampled. Remarks on this clonotype: Its antigen is unknown.

Genomic DNA served as template for TCR beta VDJ and CDR3 profiling. TCRdb ran MiXCR on the reads and lists one entry per CDR3 protein. The table records some 180,000 distinct CDR3 sequences, roughly 65% of them present only once. Trimming removed 7 bases from V and 4 bases from J, with 7 bases in between. The CDR3 is 12 amino acids. The germline gives CDR1 KGHDR, CDR2 SFDVKD. Sequenced material: sorted CD4+, CD8+, or CD8+CD57+ T cells (not recorded which) from PBMCs. The J gene is TRBJ2-1, the V gene TRBV24-1; possibly TRBD1 for D (5 bases). This receptor was taken from a human donor with aplastic anemia. CDR3 sequence (DNA): TGTGCCACCAGAGCAGGGTACAATGAGCAGTTCTTC. The encoded protein is CATRAGYNEQFF.